This record covers a single T cell receptor beta chain. The CDR3 runs 17 residues. CDR1 is MNHEY, CDR2 SMNVEV, per germline (reference sequence). J was trimmed by 0 bases and V by 8 bases; bases with no gene match: 15. The data derive from a study of blood T cell repertoires in COVID-19. Study summary: Acute-phase and convalescent COVID-19 samples originated in the United States, Italy and Spain. PBMCs, B-cell-depleted T cells, or T cells provided the cDNA or gDNA that made up the material.

Under the authors' procedure: The assay estimated nucleated cells by amplifying reference gene primers. The assay was immunoSEQ multiplex PCR, and TCRdb's table has in-frame clones only and misses some. V, J and clone size reflect that table, while D and trimming were determined from the DNA. The repertoire holds some 150,000 clones, around 90% seen once, with approximately 3% in the top ten. Sequenced material: peripheral blood. This rearrangement joins TRBV27 to TRBJ2-5; 7 nucleotides line up with TRBD1. This sequence originates from a man in his 60s with acute or convalescent COVID-19. CDR3 DNA sequence: TGTGCCAGCCTAATCCCCCCCCAAGACAGGGACCAAGAGACCCAGTACTTC. Residues: CASLIPPQDRDQETQYF.